This T cell receptor beta chain was found in a study of a mutant IDH1 vaccine in newly diagnosed glioma (TCRdb year 2021). For context, the study as a whole: Of the roughly 32 patients who were treated, 62.5% were male and approximately 40% were female, and the mean age was about 40 years. Before enrollment, patients had received standard therapy of radiotherapy alone, temozolomide alone, or radiochemotherapy with temozolomide; most received the combination. Peripheral blood samples were drawn at six visits, namely V03 (baseline), V05, V07, V10, V12 and V13. Longitudinal TCRB deep sequencing was performed for roughly 27 treated patients wherever samples were available for exploratory analyses.

The time point tag for this specimen amounts to: baseline, week 1 (first vaccination visit). The sample's treatment or condition, from its label and the paper: pre-vaccination baseline after standard-of-care therapy. The donors had newly diagnosed IDH1-mutant astrocytomas of WHO grade 3 or 4 that showed loss of nuclear ATRX. The samples were drawn from NOA16, a multicentre, single-arm, open-label phase I trial in Germany that tested a mutant IDH1 peptide vaccine in humans for the first time. Blood drawn at visit V03 was used as the baseline sample for immunogenicity testing. Genomic DNA for TCRB sequencing was isolated from EDTA blood with the DNeasy Blood and Tissue Kit. Note on this clone: What antigen it recognizes has not been identified. Base-call qualities are not available, and no considerably larger clone is one nucleotide away.

The library came from the immunoSEQ multiplex PCR assay. Rearranged TCR beta chain sequences were amplified with the hsTCRB Kit following the manufacturer's protocol. Sequencing of TCRB libraries was carried out on an Illumina MiSeq. On the authors' methods: The proprietary platform of the kit vendor was used for demultiplexing, trimming and gene mapping. Entries here come from immuneACCESS through TCRdb and include only in-frame sequences with V and J called. Some clones fail to appear in such tables; in the studies checked, an unresolved V gene covers under half of the shortfall, and the cause of the remainder is unknown. The V and J calls and clone size were taken over from that table, and D and trimming were inferred from the DNA. This sample comprises just under 95,000 clones, about four fifths of them detected only once. The ten top clones hold around 7% of the sample. The full study reports these points: Availability determined which PBMC samples were chosen for TCRB deep sequencing. The authors noted that analyses of patient blood samples could not be reproduced because of sample limitations. Pseudoprogression appeared unrelated to alterations in the top peripheral T cell clonotypes detected by TCRB sequencing. Vaccine-induced immune responses across multiple MHC alleles were detected in approximately 93% of patients.

The germline V gene (reference sequence) yields MNHNY for CDR1 and SVGAGI for CDR2. The CDR3 numbers 15 residues from cysteine through phenylalanine. Kept here is only the CDR3 DNA, which spans 45 bases and is read in frame from base 1. V is cut back by 7 bases and J by 0 bases, with 4 bases in the junction unmatched. This receptor was obtained from a man aged 40-50 years with glioma. Recombination linked TRBV6-6 to TRBJ2-3, with TRBD1 matching 10 junction bases. The specimen was PBMCs, collected from a glioma patient treated with radiotherapy, temozolomide or both. Here the CDR3 is given as CASNDRGLSTDTQYF. DNA sequence: TGTGCCAGCAACGACAGGGGGCTTAGCACAGATACGCAGTATTTT.